This T cell receptor beta chain was profiled in a study of T cell responses to AZD1222 COVID-19 vaccine. Study-wide background: Timing groups of about 4 and about 12 weeks for second doses were pooled.

General observations from the study: Spike-spanning, vaccine-associated CD4 TCRs were dominant at 160-218 and 743-854. The donor group comprised mostly white British people and more females; the analysis possibly underestimated clonal diversity. Per reports, nearly half of all spike-specific TCRs target regions that are unmutated in variants.

The data were produced by immunoSEQ multiplex PCR, yet TCRdb's version contains in-frame clones alone and is incomplete. The sample shows around 99,000 clones, approximately 90% of them seen only once. V trimming: 6 bases; J trimming: 7 bases; junction bases outside the gene matches: 5. Germline-derived CDR1 and CDR2 are SNHLY and FYNNEI. The length of the CDR3 is 14 residues. The sample holds one count of this clone. Antigen specificity is unknown. This specimen was peripheral blood, taken on day 0 of AZD1222 vaccination. This chain links TRBV2 with TRBJ1-6; 8 bases map to TRBD1. The sequence was collected from an adult in good health. This chain's CDR3 is CASSADRGNSPLHF. The CDR3 bases are TGTGCCAGCAGCGCCGACAGGGGAAATTCACCCCTCCACTTT. Supplemented by reference TRBV2 and TRBJ1-6, the full variable domain reads EPEVTQTPSHQVTQMGQEVILRCVPISNHLYFYWYRQILGQKVEFLVSFYNNEISEKSEIFDDQFSVERPDGSNFTLKIRSTKLEDSAMYFCASSADRGNSPLHFGNGTRLTVT.